These 2 T cell receptor beta chains came from one sample sequenced in a study of blood T cell repertoires in COVID-19. This table comes from immunoSEQ multiplex PCR, and its TCRdb copy is limited to in-frame clones, with some not included. The sample yields 120,000 to 150,000 clones, about three quarters seen once. Specimen: peripheral blood. The receptors come from a man between 45 and 60 years old with acute or convalescent COVID-19.

This clone appeared a single time. This chain joins TRBV19 and TRBJ2-6, with D possibly being TRBD2 (6 bases). The CDR3 runs to 15 residues. V lost 7 bases, J lost 2 bases, and 12 bases lay in between. Germline lookup yields CDR1 LNHDA and CDR2 SQIVND (reference sequence). The CDR3 reads CASIPGSTGANVLTF. In DNA form, the CDR3 reads TGTGCCAGTATACCCGGGAGTACTGGGGCCAACGTCCTGACTTTC.

This clone has only one observation. V and J are TRBV3-1 (or the pseudogene TRBV3-2) and TRBJ1-1; D is possibly TRBD1 (6 bases). CDR1 and CDR2 from the germline V gene are LGHDT and YNNKEL (reference sequence). Trimming cost V 4 bases and J 5 bases, with 20 bases left between them. The CDR3 is made up of 16 amino acids. CDR3: CASSPDGTVRGTEAFF. DNA of the CDR3: TGTGCCAGCAGCCCCGACGGGACGGTGAGGGGGACTGAAGCTTTCTTT.